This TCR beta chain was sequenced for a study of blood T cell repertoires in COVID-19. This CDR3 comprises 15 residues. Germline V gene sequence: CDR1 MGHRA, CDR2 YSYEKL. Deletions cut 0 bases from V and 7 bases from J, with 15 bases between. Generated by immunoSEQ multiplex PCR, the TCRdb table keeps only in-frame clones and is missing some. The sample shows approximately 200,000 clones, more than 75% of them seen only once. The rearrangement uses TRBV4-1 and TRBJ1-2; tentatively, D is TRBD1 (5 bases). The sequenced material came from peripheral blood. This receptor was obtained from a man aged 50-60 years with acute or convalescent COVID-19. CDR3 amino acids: CASSQELEGKGGYTF. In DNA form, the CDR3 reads TGCGCCAGCAGCCAAGAATTGGAGGGGAAAGGTGGCTACACCTTC.